This is a list of T cell receptor beta chains from one sample in a study of spatial heterogeneity in lung cancer. MiXCR, run by TCRdb on the 5' RACE reads, gives a single entry per CDR3 protein. The sample carries around 120,000 distinct CDR3 sequences, 9% to 15% recorded once. The sequences come from PBMCs, collected at follow-up. Every receptor here comes from a male donor with early-stage non-small cell lung cancer. Each CDR3 is given with its conserved first and last residue. A D gene is named only where the DNA matches it firmly. Size tells how often a clone was seen (once, few, many) or the class of an expanded clone, and some rows leave it out.

v_gene	abundance	j_gene	d_gene	CDR3nt	CDR3aa
TRBV27	NA	TRBJ1-1	NA	TGTGCCAGCAGACCCCTCGGTGGGTCCGCTATCCGGAACACTGAAGCTTTCTTT	CASRPLGGSAIRNTEAFF
TRBV5-1	few	TRBJ2-2	NA	TGCGCCAGCAGCCCTGGACACTACACCGGGGAGCTGTTTTTT	CASSPGHYTGELFF
TRBV15	many	TRBJ1-4	NA	TGTGCCACCAGCGCCCGGGCCCGGGCTAATGAAAAACTGTTTTTT	CATSARARANEKLFF
TRBV14	NA	TRBJ1-3	NA	TGTGCCAGCAGCCAAGGTTGGCAGTCCGGAAACACCATATATTTT	CASSQGWQSGNTIYF
TRBV6-6	few	TRBJ2-3	TRBD1	TGTGCCAGCAGCTCTCTTGGACAGGGCCCAGATACGCAGTATTTT	CASSSLGQGPDTQYF
TRBV7-3	NA	TRBJ2-3	NA	TGTGCCAGCAGCTTAGGACACGGGGGGCAGTATTTT	CASSLGHGGQYF
TRBV5-1	many	TRBJ1-2	TRBD1	TGCGCCAGCAGCTTAGGACAGGGATTGTATGGCTACACCTTC	CASSLGQGLYGYTF
TRBV12-3/TRBV12-4	NA	TRBJ2-5	TRBD1	TGTGCCAGCAGTTTTCAGGGGGCAGAGACCCAGTACTTC	CASSFQGAETQYF
TRBV28	few	TRBJ2-7	TRBD2	TGTGCCAGCAGTTTAAGCCAGCGGGGGCCTGATGAGCAGTACTTC	CASSLSQRGPDEQYF
TRBV10-1	few	TRBJ2-3	NA	TGCGCCAGCCGAACCCGTAGGCGGACTAGCACAGATACGCAGTATTTT	CASRTRRRTSTDTQYF
TRBV5-5	many	TRBJ1-5	NA	TGTGCCAGCAGCCCCTGGGACTACAATCAGCCCCAGCATTTT	CASSPWDYNQPQHF
TRBV7-9	once	TRBJ1-1	NA	TGTGCCAGCAGCTTTCTACAGCTAAATAGGAACACTGAAGCTTTCTTT	CASSFLQLNRNTEAFF
TRBV5-1	few	TRBJ2-3	TRBD2	TGCGCCAGCAGCCTCACCAGCGGGGGGTTCATAGATACGCAGTATTTT	CASSLTSGGFIDTQYF
TRBV19	NA	TRBJ2-7	NA	TGTGCCAGCAAAGGGGGACACGCCGGCTACGAGCAGTACTTC	CASKGGHAGYEQYF
TRBV30	many	TRBJ2-4	TRBD2	TGTGCCTGGACAAAGTCCCTATTAGCGGGGGGAGATCTAGCCAAAAACATTCAGTACTTC	CAWTKSLLAGGDLAKNIQYF
TRBV20-1	NA	TRBJ2-6	NA	TGCAGTGCTGCACAGGGCGCGCAGTCTGGGGCCAACGTCCTGACTTTC	CSAAQGAQSGANVLTF
TRBV5-6	few	TRBJ1-1	TRBD1	TGTGCCAGCAGCCTGGAGGACAGGGTCGCTTTCTTT	CASSLEDRVAFF
TRBV11-3	NA	TRBJ1-3	NA	TGTGCCAGCAGTCCACGGTCCTCTGGAAACACCATATATTTT	CASSPRSSGNTIYF
TRBV5-1	NA	TRBJ1-1	NA	TGCGCCAGCAGCTTGTCTTTTGAAGAAGCTTTCTTT	CASSLSFEEAFF
TRBV5-1	NA	TRBJ1-2	NA	TGCGCCAGCAGCTTGGCCCCAGGGAACAACTATGGCTACACCTTC	CASSLAPGNNYGYTF
TRBV10-3	NA	TRBJ1-2	NA	TGTGCCATCAGTCCCGACGGGGGTAACTATGGCTACACCTTC	CAISPDGGNYGYTF
TRBV29-1	many	TRBJ1-5	NA	TGCAGCGTGCGGGAGAGCAACGCTCAGCCCCAGCATTTT	CSVRESNAQPQHF
TRBV7-8	NA	TRBJ1-2	NA	TGTGCCAGCAGCTTAGTTTCCAGCCAATATGGCTACACCTTC	CASSLVSSQYGYTF
TRBV28	few	TRBJ1-6	NA	TGTGCCAGCAGTTTGCCCGGGGCGCCCCTCCACTTT	CASSLPGAPLHF
TRBV6-1	few	TRBJ1-5	NA	TGTGCCAGCAGCGAAATTGGGAGCAATCAGCCCCAGCATTTT	CASSEIGSNQPQHF
TRBV10-3	many	TRBJ1-4	NA	TGTGCCATCAGTAAAAGTCGGAATGAAAAACTGTTTTTT	CAISKSRNEKLFF
TRBV27	NA	TRBJ2-2	TRBD2	TGTGCCAGCAGTTTATCTAGCGGGGGCATGGGCAGGGAGCTGTTTTTT	CASSLSSGGMGRELFF
TRBV20-1	medium-sized	TRBJ2-7	NA	TGCAGTGCTAGAGATCGGGACGAGCAGTACTTC	CSARDRDEQYF
TRBV18	few	TRBJ2-1	TRBD1	TGTGCCAGCTCAACGACAGGGTCGGGCAATGAGCAGTTCTTC	CASSTTGSGNEQFF
TRBV2	few	TRBJ2-6	NA	TGTGCCAGTTTTCTTGGCGCAGGGGCCAACGTCCTGACTTTC	CASFLGAGANVLTF
TRBV2	NA	TRBJ2-5	TRBD1	TGTGCCAGCCGGACAGGGGAAGAGACCCAGTACTTC	CASRTGEETQYF
TRBV7-2	few	TRBJ1-5	NA	TGTGCCAGCAGCTTACGGTTAAATCAGCCCCAGCATTTT	CASSLRLNQPQHF
TRBV6-5	NA	TRBJ2-3	NA	TGTGCCAGCACTACACACCGCATGAACCTTGCGCCAGATACGCAGTATTTT	CASTTHRMNLAPDTQYF
TRBV12-3/TRBV12-4	NA	TRBJ2-2	NA	TGTGCCAGCAGTTTTCATAATAGCGGGGAGCTGTTTTTT	CASSFHNSGELFF
TRBV10-2	NA	TRBJ1-5	NA	TGCGCCAGCAGTGAAGGAGCCAATCAGCCCCAGCATTTT	CASSEGANQPQHF
TRBV19	NA	TRBJ2-7	NA	TGTGCCAGTGAAGACAGACAGACCTACGAGCAGTACTTC	CASEDRQTYEQYF
TRBV11-3	few	TRBJ2-2	TRBD1	TGTGCCAGCACCAGGGACAGCCACACCGCCGGGGAGCTGTTTTTT	CASTRDSHTAGELFF
TRBV5-1	many	TRBJ2-1	TRBD1	TGCGCCAGCAGCATAGGACAGGGTGGTGGAAATGAGCAGTTCTTC	CASSIGQGGGNEQFF
TRBV28	many	TRBJ1-6	NA	TGTGCCAGCAGCCCACGGGGGTCAGCTAATTCACCCCTCCACTTT	CASSPRGSANSPLHF
TRBV15	NA	TRBJ2-3	TRBD2	TGTGCCACCAGCATTCCGGGACTAGCGGGGTCAGATACGCAGTATTTT	CATSIPGLAGSDTQYF
TRBV15	few	TRBJ2-5	TRBD2	TGTGCCACCAGCAGAGATCCGGCGGGGGGGCAAGAGACCCAGTACTTC	CATSRDPAGGQETQYF
TRBV29-1	many	TRBJ2-3	TRBD2	TGCAGCGTTGATTTAGCGGGGAGGGCAGATACGCAGTATTTT	CSVDLAGRADTQYF
TRBV7-9	NA	TRBJ2-1	NA	TGTGCCAGCAGCTTAGCCTCAAGGGTCTACAATGAGCAGTTCTTC	CASSLASRVYNEQFF
TRBV3-1	few	TRBJ1-1	TRBD1	TGTGCCAGCAGCTTACAGGGGAGCGGCACTGAAGCTTTCTTT	CASSLQGSGTEAFF
TRBV29-1	many	TRBJ2-1	NA	TGCAGCGTTGAAGAGGGTGCGACGTTCTTC	CSVEEGATFF
TRBV5-1	NA	TRBJ2-7	NA	TGCGCCAGCAGCTTGGACGGGGCCTACGAGCAGTACTTC	CASSLDGAYEQYF
TRBV2	many	TRBJ1-6	NA	TGTGCCAGCAGGGCGAGACAGGCGGATTATAATTCACCCCTCCACTTT	CASRARQADYNSPLHF
TRBV28	NA	TRBJ1-2	NA	TGTGCCAGCAGCCCCTCAGCGGCACGCTATGGCTACACCTTC	CASSPSAARYGYTF
TRBV5-1	few	TRBJ1-2	NA	TGCGCCAGCAGCTTGGATCCAGGGTCGGCCTATGGCTACACCTTC	CASSLDPGSAYGYTF
TRBV20-1	many	TRBJ1-6	NA	TGCAGTGCCGAGGGGGATTCACCCCTCCACTTT	CSAEGDSPLHF
TRBV5-1	few	TRBJ2-7	NA	TGCGCCAGCAGCTTGGCACATAGGACAGTACTTACCTACGAGCAGTACTTC	CASSLAHRTVLTYEQYF
TRBV6-5	many	TRBJ1-6	NA	TGTGCCAGCAGTTACTCGAGCACAACCTATAATTCACCCCTCCACTTT	CASSYSSTTYNSPLHF
TRBV20-1	few	TRBJ1-2	NA	TGCAGTGCTAGACCGGACCACTATGGCTACACCTTC	CSARPDHYGYTF